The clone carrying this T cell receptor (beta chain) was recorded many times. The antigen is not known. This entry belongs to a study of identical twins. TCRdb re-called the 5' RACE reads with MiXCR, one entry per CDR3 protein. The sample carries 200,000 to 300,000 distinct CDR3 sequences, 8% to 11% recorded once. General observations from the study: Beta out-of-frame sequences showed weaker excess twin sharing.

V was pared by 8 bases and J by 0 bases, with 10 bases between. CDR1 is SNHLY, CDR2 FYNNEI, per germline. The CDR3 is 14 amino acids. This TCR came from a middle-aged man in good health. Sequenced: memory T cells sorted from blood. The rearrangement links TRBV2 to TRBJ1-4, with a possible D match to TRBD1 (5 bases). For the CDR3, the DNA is TGTGCCAGCTTCGAAGGGGCAACTAATGAAAAACTGTTTTTT. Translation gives CASFEGATNEKLFF.